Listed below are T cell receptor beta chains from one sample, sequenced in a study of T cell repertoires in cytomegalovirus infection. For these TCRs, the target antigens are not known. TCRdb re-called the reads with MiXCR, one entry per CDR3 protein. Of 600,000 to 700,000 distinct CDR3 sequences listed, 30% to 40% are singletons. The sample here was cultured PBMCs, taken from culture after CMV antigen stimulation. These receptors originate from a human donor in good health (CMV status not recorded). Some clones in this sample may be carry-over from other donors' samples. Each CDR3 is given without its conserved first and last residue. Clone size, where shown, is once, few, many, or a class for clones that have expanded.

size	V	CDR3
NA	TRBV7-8	ASSDGSGFGETQY
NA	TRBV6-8	ASSFHIRDRVGGYT
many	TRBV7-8	ASSFRTGLSTEAF
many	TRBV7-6	ASRRTDTYEQY
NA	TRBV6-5	ASRALGLARHVSYNEQF
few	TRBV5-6	ASSRDSRETQY
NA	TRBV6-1	ASSEAGGNDEQY
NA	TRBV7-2	ASSFFGSAYEQY
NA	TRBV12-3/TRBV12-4	ASMKQGSGELF
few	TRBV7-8	ASSLRTGDPPLY